A selection of T cell receptor beta chains follows, all from one sample in a study of blood T cell repertoires in COVID-19. Here immunoSEQ multiplex PCR was the method, and the copy in TCRdb shows in-frame clones only, minus some. The sample has around 140,000 clones, less than 90% seen once. Sequenced: peripheral blood. The receptor set was obtained from a man in his 60s with acute or convalescent COVID-19. CDR3s include the opening cysteine and the closing phenylalanine or tryptophan. D genes are given only for firm matches. Part of the rows lack a size; the others show once, few, many or a class for expanded clones.

cdr3_aa,cdr3_nt,j_call,v_call,clone_size,d_call
CASSLGRRELSSYEQYF,TGTGCCAGCAGCTTAGGCCGCAGGGAATTGAGCTCCTACGAGCAGTACTTC,TRBJ2-7,TRBV7-2,NA,NA
CASSLKGLAGWGGTDTQYF,TGTGCCAGTAGCCTTAAGGGACTAGCGGGGTGGGGAGGAACAGATACGCAGTATTTT,TRBJ2-3,TRBV19,NA,TRBD2
CANPGQNSNQPQHF,TGTGCCAACCCGGGACAGAATAGCAATCAGCCCCAGCATTTT,TRBJ1-5,TRBV9,NA,TRBD1
CASSRQGSGNTIYF,TGTGCCAGTAGTCGACAGGGGTCTGGAAACACCATATATTTT,TRBJ1-3,TRBV19,NA,TRBD1
CASSQGDRGHGYTF,TGTGCCAGCAGCCAAGGGGACAGGGGCCATGGCTACACCTTC,TRBJ1-2,TRBV3-1/TRBV3-2,NA,TRBD1
CAWSREWTANTGELFF,TGTGCCTGGTCGAGGGAGTGGACAGCGAACACCGGGGAGCTGTTTTTT,TRBJ2-2,TRBV2,NA,NA
CASSLQVNTEAFF,TGTGCCAGCAGTTTGCAGGTGAACACTGAAGCTTTCTTT,TRBJ1-1,TRBV12-3/TRBV12-4,NA,NA
CASRGGYEQYF,TGTGCCAGTAGGGGGGGGTACGAGCAGTACTTC,TRBJ2-7,TRBV19,NA,TRBD2
CAWSVVGNYGYTF,TGTGCCTGGAGTGTCGTCGGTAACTATGGCTACACCTTC,TRBJ1-2,TRBV30,NA,NA
CASSMRRDRGNTEAFF,TGTGCCAGTAGTATGCGGCGCGACAGGGGGAACACTGAAGCTTTCTTT,TRBJ1-1,TRBV19,NA,TRBD1
CASSQGVSANYGYTF,TGTGCCAGCAGCCAAGGAGTCAGCGCTAACTATGGCTACACCTTC,TRBJ1-2,TRBV3-1/TRBV3-2,NA,NA
CASSRDSRGGYTF,TGTGCCAGCAGCCGGGACTCCCGAGGAGGCTACACCTTC,TRBJ1-2,TRBV3-1/TRBV3-2,NA,NA
CASSVGAGGPDGELFF,TGTGCCAGCAGCGTAGGGGCGGGAGGGCCTGACGGGGAGCTGTTTTTT,TRBJ2-2,TRBV9,NA,TRBD2
CASSFLQDGYTF,TGTGCCAGCAGCTTTTTACAGGATGGCTACACCTTC,TRBJ1-2,TRBV11-2,few,NA
CASSLAPRVPRGYEQYF,TGTGCCAGCAGCCTGGCCCCGCGAGTCCCCCGGGGCTACGAGCAGTACTTC,TRBJ2-7,TRBV5-5,NA,NA
CASSWTSGESDTQYF,TGTGCCAGCAGTTGGACTAGCGGGGAGTCAGATACGCAGTATTTT,TRBJ2-3,TRBV28,NA,TRBD2
CAISGQGFRYGYTF,TGTGCCATCAGTGGACAGGGGTTCCGGTATGGCTACACCTTC,TRBJ1-2,TRBV10-3,NA,TRBD1
CASSQDEDRGPLSNQPQHF,TGCGCCAGCAGCCAAGACGAAGACAGGGGCCCGCTTAGCAATCAGCCCCAGCATTTT,TRBJ1-5,TRBV4-1,NA,TRBD1
CASFPRQPGSGANVLTF,TGTGCCAGCTTCCCACGACAGCCCGGCTCTGGGGCCAACGTCCTGACTTTC,TRBJ2-6,TRBV18,once,NA
CASLGFPGSPLHF,TGTGCCAGCCTTGGCTTCCCAGGCTCACCCCTCCACTTT,TRBJ1-6,TRBV27,NA,NA
CASSSSGRLGYNEQFF,TGTGCCAGCAGTTCTAGCGGGAGGTTGGGCTATAATGAGCAGTTCTTC,TRBJ2-1,TRBV27,NA,TRBD2
CASSKRPGETQYF,TGTGCCAGCAGTAAGCGTCCCGGGGAGACCCAGTACTTC,TRBJ2-5,TRBV6-4,NA,NA
CASSQDRSNEQYF,TGTGCCAGCAGCCAAGATCGAAGCAACGAGCAGTACTTC,TRBJ2-7,TRBV3-1/TRBV3-2,NA,NA
CASRRLAGNTGELFF,TGTGCCAGCCGTAGACTAGCCGGGAACACCGGGGAGCTGTTTTTT,TRBJ2-2,TRBV11-2,NA,TRBD2
CASSLAPGTDTQYF,TGTGCCAGCAGCTTAGCTCCTGGCACAGATACGCAGTATTTT,TRBJ2-3,TRBV11-2,NA,NA
CASSHPLASSYNEQFF,TGTGCCAGTAGTCACCCATTAGCGAGCTCCTACAATGAGCAGTTCTTC,TRBJ2-1,TRBV19,NA,NA
CASSSYTLGTSGSYNEQFF,TGTGCCAGCAGCTCCTACACTCTTGGTACTAGCGGGTCCTACAATGAGCAGTTCTTC,TRBJ2-1,TRBV11-2,NA,TRBD2
CASSLYQGLIGELFF,TGCGCCAGCAGCTTGTATCAGGGATTGATCGGGGAGCTGTTTTTT,TRBJ2-2,TRBV5-1,NA,NA
CASSQDLLGELFF,TGTGCCAGCAGCCAAGATCTCCTTGGGGAGCTGTTTTTT,TRBJ2-2,TRBV14,NA,NA
CAIREAGPGQGKDYGYTF,TGTGCCATCAGGGAGGCTGGTCCAGGGCAGGGTAAGGACTATGGCTACACCTTC,TRBJ1-2,TRBV10-3,few,NA
CASSESLPSTDTQYF,TGTGCCAGCAGTGAATCCCTCCCTAGCACAGATACGCAGTATTTT,TRBJ2-3,TRBV6-1,NA,NA
CASSSGTGSHGYTF,TGTGCCAGCAGCTCTGGGACAGGGAGTCATGGCTACACCTTC,TRBJ1-2,TRBV13,NA,TRBD1
CASRPGQNTGELFF,TGTGCCAGCCGTCCGGGACAGAACACCGGGGAGCTGTTTTTT,TRBJ2-2,TRBV6-6,NA,NA
CASSSSRTGGREQYF,TGTGCCAGCAGCTCCTCGCGGACAGGGGGCCGCGAGCAGTACTTC,TRBJ2-7,TRBV7-8,NA,TRBD1
CASSFLDSNQPQHF,TGTGCCAGCAGTTTCCTAGATAGCAATCAGCCCCAGCATTTT,TRBJ1-5,TRBV27,NA,NA
CASSSAAGLNTEAFF,TGTGCCAGCAGCTCGGCGGCAGGGCTGAACACTGAAGCTTTCTTT,TRBJ1-1,TRBV5-6,once,NA
CASSSIFGDTEAFF,TGTGCCAGCAGTTCCATCTTCGGGGACACTGAAGCTTTCTTT,TRBJ1-1,TRBV27,NA,NA
CAWSVPGTGGVRLYGYTF,TGTGCCTGGAGTGTTCCCGGGACAGGGGGCGTGCGGCTCTATGGCTACACCTTC,TRBJ1-2,TRBV30,few,TRBD1
CASSLSVPGRGTDTQYF,TGTGCCAGCAGTTTATCCGTTCCTGGCAGGGGAACAGATACGCAGTATTTT,TRBJ2-3,TRBV28,NA,NA
CASSSPKGARNIQYF,TGTGCCAGCAGCTCCCCGAAGGGGGCAAGAAACATTCAGTACTTC,TRBJ2-4,TRBV11-2,NA,TRBD1
CASSFTNTGELFF,TGCGCCAGCAGTTTCACGAACACCGGGGAGCTGTTTTTT,TRBJ2-2,TRBV10-1,few,NA
CASSLERTGYETAKNIQYF,TGCGCCAGCAGCTTGGAAAGGACAGGGTATGAGACAGCCAAAAACATTCAGTACTTC,TRBJ2-4,TRBV5-1,NA,TRBD1
CAISRGGEETQYF,TGTGCCATCAGCCGGGGGGGAGAAGAGACCCAGTACTTC,TRBJ2-5,TRBV10-3,NA,TRBD2
CASSHRPGSNEQFF,TGTGCCAGCAGCCACCGACCGGGGAGCAATGAGCAGTTCTTC,TRBJ2-1,TRBV9,NA,NA
CASSQGAGTGVSPLHF,TGCGCCAGCAGTCAAGGTGCCGGGACAGGGGTTTCACCCCTCCACTTT,TRBJ1-6,TRBV23-1,NA,TRBD1
CASSRRLDRTRNEKLFF,TGTGCCAGCAGCCGACGCTTAGACAGGACCAGGAATGAAAAACTGTTTTTT,TRBJ1-4,TRBV6-6,once,NA